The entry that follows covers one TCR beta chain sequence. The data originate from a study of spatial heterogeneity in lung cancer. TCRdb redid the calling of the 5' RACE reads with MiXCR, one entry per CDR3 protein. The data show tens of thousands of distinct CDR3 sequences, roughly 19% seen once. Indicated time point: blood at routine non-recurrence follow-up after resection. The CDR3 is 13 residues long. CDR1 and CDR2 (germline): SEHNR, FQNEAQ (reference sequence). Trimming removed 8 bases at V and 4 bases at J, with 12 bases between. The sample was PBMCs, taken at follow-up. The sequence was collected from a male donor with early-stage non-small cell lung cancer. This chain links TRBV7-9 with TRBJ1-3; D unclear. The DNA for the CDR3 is TGTGCCAGCCACTGGCGAGGGGGAAACACCATATATTTT. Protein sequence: CASHWRGGNTIYF.